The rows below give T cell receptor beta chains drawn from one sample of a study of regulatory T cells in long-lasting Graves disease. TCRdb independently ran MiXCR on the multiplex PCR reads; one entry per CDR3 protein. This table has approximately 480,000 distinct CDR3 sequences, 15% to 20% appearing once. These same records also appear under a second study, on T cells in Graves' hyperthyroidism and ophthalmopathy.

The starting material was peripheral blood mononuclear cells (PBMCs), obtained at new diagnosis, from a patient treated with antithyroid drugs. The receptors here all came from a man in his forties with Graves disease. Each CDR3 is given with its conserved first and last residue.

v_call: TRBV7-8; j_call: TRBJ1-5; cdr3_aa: CASSSTGVIQPQHF
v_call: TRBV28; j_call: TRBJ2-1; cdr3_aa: CASSRVAGARNEQFF
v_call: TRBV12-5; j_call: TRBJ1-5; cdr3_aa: CASGLVHAGDQPQHF
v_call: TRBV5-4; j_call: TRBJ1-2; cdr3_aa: CASSSGTTINYGYTF
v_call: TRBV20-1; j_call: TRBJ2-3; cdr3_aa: CSARDLGFSTDTQYF
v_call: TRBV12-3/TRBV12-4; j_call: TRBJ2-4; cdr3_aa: CASSLRENIQYF
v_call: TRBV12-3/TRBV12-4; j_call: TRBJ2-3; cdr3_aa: CASRGQGRGDTQYF
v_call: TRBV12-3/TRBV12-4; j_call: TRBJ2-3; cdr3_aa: CASSFRRGSTDTQYF
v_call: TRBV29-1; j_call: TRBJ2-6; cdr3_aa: CSVYGATGANVLTF
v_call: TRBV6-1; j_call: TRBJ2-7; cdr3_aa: CASRTTGPAYEQYF
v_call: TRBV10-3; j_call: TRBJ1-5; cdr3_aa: CAINGQGDSNQPQHF
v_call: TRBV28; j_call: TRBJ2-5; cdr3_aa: CASLRSGGETQYF
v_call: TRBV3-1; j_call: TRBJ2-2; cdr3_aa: CASSLTLAAGELFF
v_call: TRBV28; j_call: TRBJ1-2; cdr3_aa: CASSPPNIGNGYTF
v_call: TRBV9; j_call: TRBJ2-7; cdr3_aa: CASSLDTGRGYEQYF
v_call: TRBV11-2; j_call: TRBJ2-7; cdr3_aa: CASSLRQRGYEQYF
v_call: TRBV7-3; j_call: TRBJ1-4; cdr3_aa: CASSPPGDTEKLFF
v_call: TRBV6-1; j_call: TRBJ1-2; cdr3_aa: CASSTGGEFGYTF
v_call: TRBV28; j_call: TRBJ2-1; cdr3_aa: CASSPYAGNEQFF
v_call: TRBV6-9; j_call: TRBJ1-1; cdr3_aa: CASSYVDTEAFF
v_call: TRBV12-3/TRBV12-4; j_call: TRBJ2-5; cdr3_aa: CASSLLGTAYRTQYF
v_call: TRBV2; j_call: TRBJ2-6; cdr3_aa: CASSEYGQGLISGANVLTF
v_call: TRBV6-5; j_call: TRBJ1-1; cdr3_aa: CASSLGRGRAFF
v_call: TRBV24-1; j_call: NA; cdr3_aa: CATSDPRTGSETQYF
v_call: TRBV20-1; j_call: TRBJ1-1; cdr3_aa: CSAGNLNTEAFF
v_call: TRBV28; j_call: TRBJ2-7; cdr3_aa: CASSSQLAGVYEQYF
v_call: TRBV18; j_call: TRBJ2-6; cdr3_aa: CASSPQTFSGANVLTF
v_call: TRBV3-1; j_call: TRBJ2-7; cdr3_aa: CASSRTGRFHEQYF
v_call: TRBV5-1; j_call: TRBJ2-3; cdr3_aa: CASSISGTLRDTQYF
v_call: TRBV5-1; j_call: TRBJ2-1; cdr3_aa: CASSFGQSYGTSGGNEQFF
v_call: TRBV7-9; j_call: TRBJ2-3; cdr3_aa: CASSFIPNTQYF
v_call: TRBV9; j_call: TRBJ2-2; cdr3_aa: CASSEGARGTGELFF
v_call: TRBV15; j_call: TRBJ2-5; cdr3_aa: CATSRIYNRRGETQYF
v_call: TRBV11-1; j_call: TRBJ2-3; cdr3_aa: CASSSRTVSTDTQYF
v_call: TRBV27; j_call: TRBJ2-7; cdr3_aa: CASPDTSSYEQYF
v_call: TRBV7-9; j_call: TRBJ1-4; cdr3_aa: CASSLAQHDEKLFF
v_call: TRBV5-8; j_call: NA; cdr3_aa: CASFHDEQFF
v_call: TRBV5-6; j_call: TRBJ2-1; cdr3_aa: CASTSTGPNEQFF
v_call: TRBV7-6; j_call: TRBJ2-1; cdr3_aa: CASSLKALRTTYNEQFF
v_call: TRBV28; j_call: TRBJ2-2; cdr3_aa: CASSLGAGVTGELFF
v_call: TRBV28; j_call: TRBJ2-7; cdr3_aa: CASSFSGRTDSYEQYF
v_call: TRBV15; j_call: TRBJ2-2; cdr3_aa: CATSRDLPGELFF
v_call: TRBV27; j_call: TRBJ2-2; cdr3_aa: CASNIYAGTSGRGELFF
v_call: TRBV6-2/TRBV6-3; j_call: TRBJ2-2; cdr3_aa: CASGTGGYTGELFF
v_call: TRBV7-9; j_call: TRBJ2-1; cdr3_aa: CASIKMGPEYNEQFF
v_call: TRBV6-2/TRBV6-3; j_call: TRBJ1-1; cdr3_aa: CASSSQRTGTSVNTEAFF
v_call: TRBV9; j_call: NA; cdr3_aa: CASSVLEGGAPYEQYF
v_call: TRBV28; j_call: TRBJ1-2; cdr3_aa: CASSTPPAGDTF
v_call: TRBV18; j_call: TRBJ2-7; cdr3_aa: CASSPLWKSYEQYF
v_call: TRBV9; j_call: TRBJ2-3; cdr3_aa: CASSPRPRDVTDTQYF
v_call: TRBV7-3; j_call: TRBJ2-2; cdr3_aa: CASSLTYPGMGGELFF
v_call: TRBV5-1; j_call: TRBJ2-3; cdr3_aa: CASNRGGSGDTQYF
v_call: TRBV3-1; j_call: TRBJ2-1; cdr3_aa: CASSQGLAGGKFF
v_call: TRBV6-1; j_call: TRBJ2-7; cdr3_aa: CASRAIYEQYF